This T cell receptor beta chain was recovered during a study of cytomegalovirus exposure and HLA in healthy donors. Unrecorded immune exposure was likely among donors, who were nominally healthy when sampled. V was cut by 3 bases and J by 4 bases, with 7 bases left in between. Germline values: CDR1 MNHEY, CDR2 SMNVEV (reference sequence). This CDR3 has 13 residues. Findings of the study overall: Analysis performed later showed TCR beta chains linked to HLA being more clonally expanded than equally common others.

Turning to this clone: The antigen is unknown.

The PCR employed 60 Vbeta primers together with 13 Jbeta primers. Produced via immunoSEQ multiplex PCR; TCRdb's table is partial and in-frame only. The table lists over 150,000 clones, less than 90% of them singletons. The source of this sequence is a girl in the first two years of life in good health and CMV-seronegative. The sequenced sample was PBMCs. The V call is TRBV27, the J call TRBJ2-1, with D unclear. CDR3 nucleotide sequence: TGTGCCAGCAGTTTCTCCGGGTACAATGAGCAGTTCTTC. This encodes CASSFSGYNEQFF.